A single sample gave rise to the 10 T cell receptor beta chains below, sequenced in a study of beta chain features in type 1 diabetes. What was sequenced were expressed TCRB transcripts, since all of the isolated RNA had been reverse transcribed. Clones were sequenced by immunoSEQ multiplex PCR, and TCRdb holds only the in-frame ones, with some missing. The data hold about 250,000 clones, with over 12% observed a single time. What was sequenced was naive CD4+ T cells from blood. The source is a woman in her 40s in good health.

A few counts support this clone. The DNA of the CDR3 is TGTGCCAGCAGCTCCACAGGGGGTCAGGGGACTGAAGCTTTCTTT. This encodes CASSSTGGQGTEAFF. The V gene is TRBV11-2, the J gene TRBJ1-1; 8 bases line up with TRBD1. Germline V gene data show CDR1 as SGHAT and CDR2 as FQNNGV. V was clipped by 4 bases and J by 5 bases; unmatched bases: 9. The CDR3 sequence is 15 residues long. Together with reference TRBV11-2 and TRBJ1-1, the CDR3 gives the full variable domain: EAGVAQSPRYKIIEKRQSVAFWCNPISGHATLYWYQQILGQGPKLLIQFQNNGVVDDSQLPKDRFSAERLKGVDSTLKIQPAKLEDSAVYLCASSSTGGQGTEAFFGQGTRLTVV.

This clone was counted only a few times. The chain joins TRBV7-9 to TRBJ1-4, with 9 bases matching TRBD1. V lost 2 bases and J lost 8; bases outside the gene matches: 12. The CDR3 length is 17 residues. Germline V lookup: CDR1 SEHNR, CDR2 FQNEAQ (reference sequence). The DNA of the CDR3 is TGTGCCAGCAGCTTACGAAGGACAGGGGCGTATTGGGAAAAACTGTTTTTT. It specifies CASSLRRTGAYWEKLFF. The variable domain in full, with the rest retrieved from reference TRBV7-9 and TRBJ1-4, is DTGVSQNPRHKITKRGQNVTFRCDPISEHNRLYWYRQTLGQGPEFLTYFQNEAQLEKSRLLSDRFSAERPKGSFSTLEIQRTEQGDSAMYLCASSLRRTGAYWEKLFFGSGTQLSVL.

The chain uses TRBV15 and TRBJ1-1; TRBD1 aligns across 7 bases. Trimming removed 1 base from V and 5 bases from J; junction bases left unmatched: 7. The CDR3 has 15 residues. Germline CDR1 LNHNV, CDR2 YYDKDF (reference sequence). This CDR3 is CATSRVPTGLTEAFF. In nucleotides, the CDR3 is TGTGCCACCAGCAGAGTTCCGACAGGGTTAACTGAAGCTTTCTTT.

The rearrangement links TRBV6-1 to TRBJ1-1, with a weak D call TRBD1 (5 bases). With 4 bases removed from V and 4 bases from J, the gap between germline ends came to 10 bases. Germline-derived CDR1 and CDR2 are MNHNS and SASEGT. CDR3 length: 13 amino acids. CDR3 in amino acids: CASSALGGTEAFF. CDR3 nucleotides: TGTGCCAGCAGTGCTCTCGGGGGCACTGAAGCTTTCTTT.

This clone was found many times. V usage is TRBV4-1 and J usage is TRBJ2-7, with 8 bases identical to TRBD2. Germline lookup yields CDR1 MGHRA and CDR2 YSYEKL. The CDR3 is 14 amino acids. The V gene end was trimmed by 2 bases and the J gene end by 7 bases; junction bases not matched to a gene: 7. The CDR3 protein is CASSQPSGLGEQYF. CDR3 DNA sequence: TGCGCCAGCAGCCAACCTAGCGGGTTAGGTGAGCAGTACTTC.

The chain joins TRBV15 to TRBJ1-5; the D is unclear. This CDR3 spans 13 amino acids. V lost 1 base and J lost 6, with 7 bases in between. CDR1 is LNHNV and CDR2 is YYDKDF in the germline V gene (reference sequence). The CDR3, as DNA: TGTGCCACCAGCAGAGGTGGAGGTCAGCCCCAGCATTTT. It codes for CATSRGGGQPQHF.

This clone was found a few times. J is TRBJ1-2 and V is TRBV18; 8 positions agree with TRBD1. CDR1 and CDR2 (germline): KGHSH, LQKENI. The CDR3 covers 14 residues. V lost 3 bases, J lost 4 bases, and 4 bases stayed unmatched. The CDR3 nucleotides read TGTGCCAGCTCACCGAGGACAGGGATCTATGGCTACACCTTC. It is translated as CASSPRTGIYGYTF. The full variable domain, rest sourced from reference TRBV18 and TRBJ1-2, is NAGVMQNPRHLVRRRGQEARLRCSPMKGHSHVYWYRQLPEEGLKFMVYLQKENIIDESGMPKERFSAEFPKEGPSILRIQQVVRGDSAAYFCASSPRTGIYGYTFGSGTRLTVV.

In its sample, this clone was seen a few times. This chain joins TRBV7-6 and TRBJ1-2; no definite D call. The CDR3 runs 14 residues. The germline V and J ends were trimmed by 3 bases and 8 bases, with 16 bases remaining between them. Germline assignment: CDR1 SGHVS and CDR2 FNYEAQ. This CDR3 is CASSFSGRFKGYTF. The CDR3 nucleotides read TGTGCCAGCAGCTTTTCCGGCAGGTTCAAAGGCTACACCTTC.

This chain connects TRBV4-3 to TRBJ2-1, with 11 bases fitting TRBD1. The CDR3 covers 15 residues. V shed 0 bases, J shed 6 bases, and the junction held 1 base outside the gene matches. Per germline, CDR1 LGHNA and CDR2 YSLEER. The CDR3 is CASSQDGTGGNEQFF. The CDR3 DNA sequence: TGCGCCAGCAGCCAAGATGGGACAGGGGGCAATGAGCAGTTCTTC.

The chain uses TRBV7-2 and TRBJ1-5; D is ambiguous. CDR3 length: 13 amino acids. The V and J ends lost 1 base and 4 bases respectively, with 5 bases between them. Per the germline V gene, CDR1 is SGHTA and CDR2 is FQGNSA. CDR3: CASSLDWNQPQHF. CDR3 coding DNA: TGTGCCAGCAGCTTAGACTGGAATCAGCCCCAGCATTTT.